The clone carrying this T cell receptor beta chain was counted between two and nine times. The target antigen is unknown. The sample belongs to a study of blood T cells in healthy people across ages. Primers used in a second PCR of about 7 to 12 cycles were a sample-barcoded 5' primer and a J-beta primer mix. TCRdb reprocessed the 5' RACE reads with MiXCR, giving one entry per CDR3 protein. The sample comprises around 1.5 million distinct CDR3 sequences, roughly 40% of which are singletons, and under 8% rests with the top ten. J was trimmed by 12 bases and V by 2 bases; bases with no gene match: 4. Germline CDR1 and CDR2: SQVTM and ANQGSEA. The CDR3 covers 12 residues. Every participating donor contributed roughly 10 milliliters of peripheral blood through a draw. Study conclusions and caveats: Age showed a roughly linear inverse relationship with TCR beta diversity per million T cells. Long-lived donors had more naive CD4+ cells and higher diversity than aged donors.

Sample: blood. The chain links TRBV29-1 to TRBJ2-7; 13 bases are shared with TRBD2. This receptor was obtained from a woman aged 18-29 years in good health. The CDR3 is CSVETTSGRTYF. DNA for the CDR3: TGCAGCGTTGAAACGACTAGCGGGAGGACGTACTTC.